A single sample is the source of the 32 T cell receptor beta chains below, sequenced in a study of blood T cell repertoires in COVID-19. TCRdb keeps only in-frame clones here, not all; method: immunoSEQ multiplex PCR. The table has 490,000 or so clones, 80% to 90% seen once. The sample comprised PBMCs or T cells enriched from blood (not recorded which). The receptors were gathered from a woman aged 55-69 years who had recovered from COVID-19.

The chain is built from TRBV9 and TRBJ2-5; TRBD2 aligns across 9 bases. The CDR3 extends over 14 amino acids. After removal of 4 bases from V and 1 base from J, the junction contained 2 bases not matched to a gene. Germline lookup yields CDR1 SGDLS and CDR2 YYNGEE. CDR3 residues: CASSFSGSQETQYF. CDR3 sequence (DNA): TGTGCCAGCAGCTTTAGCGGGAGCCAAGAGACCCAGTACTTC. Complete variable domain (other parts from reference TRBV9 and TRBJ2-5): DSGVTQTPKHLITATGQRVTLRCSPRSGDLSVYWYQQSLDQGLQFLIQYYNGEERAKGNILERFSAQQFPDLHSELNLSSLELGDSALYFCASSFSGSQETQYFGPGTRLLVL.

This chain joins TRBV27 and TRBJ1-2, with 12 bases fitting TRBD1. J lost 3 bases, V lost 2 bases, and 4 bases had no gene match. Looked up from germline, CDR1 is MNHEY and CDR2 is SMNVEV (reference sequence). This CDR3 has 16 amino acids. The CDR3 here is CASSLTGTGGDYGYTF. The DNA for the CDR3 is TGTGCCAGCAGTTTAACCGGGACAGGGGGCGACTATGGCTACACCTTC.

V is TRBV3-1 (or the pseudogene TRBV3-2) and J is TRBJ2-5; D unclear. With 1 base removed from V and 2 bases from J, the gap between germline ends came to 11 bases. The CDR3 consists of 15 residues. Germline V CDR1 and CDR2: LGHDT, YNNKEL (reference sequence). The CDR3 region has the DNA TGTGCCAGCAGCCAAGGGGTTCGGCGGCAAGAGACCCAGTACTTC. Protein: CASSQGVRRQETQYF.

This clone has a single count. V is TRBV7-8 and J is TRBJ2-1, with TRBD1 as a possible D gene (5 bases). The V and J ends lost 4 bases and 6 bases respectively, with 19 bases between them. The CDR3 is 16 residues long. Germline values: CDR1 SGHVS, CDR2 FQNEAQ. CDR3 in amino acids: CASSSKVGVWANEQFF. In DNA, the CDR3 is TGTGCCAGCAGCTCTAAGGTAGGGGTCTGGGCCAATGAGCAGTTCTTC.

The genes are TRBV25-1 and TRBJ1-2; D gene ambiguous. Germline V gene data show CDR1 as MGHDK and CDR2 as SYGVNS. V gave up 2 bases and J gave up 7 bases, with 11 bases separating them. The CDR3 sequence is 13 residues long. The CDR3 DNA reads TGTGCCAGCAGTGAAGGGAGATGGGGTGGCTACACCTTC. It yields the protein CASSEGRWGGYTF.

The chain has TRBV10-3 and TRBJ1-4; 9 nucleotides align to TRBD1. The CDR3 has 14 amino acids. The germline CDR1 and CDR2 sequences are ENHRY and SYGVKD. The V gene end was trimmed by 2 bases and the J gene end by 7 bases; junction bases not matched to a gene: 2. CDR3 coding DNA: TGTGCCATCAGTGAGGTGACAGGGGGTGAAAAACTGTTTTTT. Its translation is CAISEVTGGEKLFF.

This clone was counted between two and nine times. The V gene is TRBV5-1, the J gene TRBJ1-1; a weak D match, TRBD1 (6 bases). The CDR3 consists of 15 residues. The V gene lost 4 bases and the J gene lost 0 bases, with 13 bases spanning the gap. Germline V gene lookup returns CDR1 SGHRS and CDR2 YFSETQ. CDR3: CASSRGAQVNTEAFF. In DNA form, the CDR3 reads TGCGCCAGCAGCCGGGGGGCTCAGGTGAACACTGAAGCTTTCTTT. The full variable domain, rest sourced from reference TRBV5-1 and TRBJ1-1, is KAGVTQTPRYLIKTRGQQVTLSCSPISGHRSVSWYQQTPGQGLQFLFEYFSETQRNKGNFPGRFSGRQFSNSRSEMNVSTLELGDSALYLCASSRGAQVNTEAFFGQGTRLTVV.

CDR3 region: CASSPRTSGGTYQETQYF. The DNA of the CDR3 is TGTGCCAGCAGCCCAAGGACTAGCGGGGGGACGTACCAAGAGACCCAGTACTTC. The chain uses TRBV4-2 and TRBJ2-5; 14 bases are shared with TRBD2. This CDR3 spans 18 amino acids. Germline CDR1 LGHNA, CDR2 YNFKEQ. The V gene end was trimmed by 4 bases and the J gene end by 0 bases; junction bases not matched to a gene: 7.

The rearrangement links TRBV7-8 to TRBJ1-2, with 8 bases aligning to TRBD1. Germline loops: CDR1 SGHVS, CDR2 FQNEAQ. The CDR3 is 12 residues long. Trimming cost V 5 bases and J 7 bases; bases outside gene matches: 3. This CDR3 reads CASSPGQGGYTF. As DNA, the CDR3 is TGTGCCAGCAGCCCAGGACAGGGTGGCTACACCTTC.

The chain has TRBV2 and TRBJ1-1, with 9 positions matching TRBD1. The CDR3 contains 12 residues. CDR1 SNHLY and CDR2 FYNNEI come from the germline V gene. The J segment lost 7 bases and the V segment lost 5 bases, leaving 2 bases of the junction unmatched. The CDR3 region has the DNA TGTGCCAGCAGTCGGGGACAGGGTGAAGCTTTCTTT. Protein: CASSRGQGEAFF.

This sequence joins TRBV4-1 and TRBJ1-2, with 10 positions matching TRBD1. The V segment lost 1 base and the J segment 12 bases; nucleotides outside the gene matches: 8. CDR3 size: 14 residues. CDR1 MGHRA and CDR2 YSYEKL come from the germline V gene. The chain's CDR3 is CASSQASLGQGNTF. Written as DNA, the CDR3 is TGCGCCAGCAGCCAAGCCTCCCTGGGACAGGGGAACACCTTC.

The chain uses TRBV5-5 and TRBJ2-3; 9 bases match TRBD1. The CDR3 extends over 17 amino acids. Germline loops: CDR1 SGHKS, CDR2 YYEKEE (reference sequence). V shed 4 bases and J 3 bases; nucleotides not matched to a gene: 12. CDR3 region: CASSIRTGVFLTDTQYF. The CDR3 nucleotides read TGTGCCAGCAGCATTCGGACAGGGGTGTTTTTAACAGATACGCAGTATTTT.

The V and J genes are TRBV5-4 and TRBJ1-1, with D possibly TRBD1 on 6 matching bases. CDR1 and CDR2 from the germline V gene are SGHNT and YYREEE (reference sequence). Deletions cut 4 bases from V and 3 bases from J, with 13 bases between. CDR3 length: 14 residues. The CDR3 sequence: CASSPGQRDTEAFF. The DNA for the CDR3 is TGTGCCAGCAGCCCAGGACAGAGGGACACTGAAGCTTTCTTT.

V and J are TRBV4-1 and TRBJ2-1; no reliable D call. Germline V gene data show CDR1 as MGHRA and CDR2 as YSYEKL. Deletions cut 0 bases from V and 3 bases from J, with 6 bases between. The CDR3 has 14 amino acids. CDR3 region: CASSQDPVYNEQFF. The CDR3 DNA sequence: TGCGCCAGCAGCCAAGACCCGGTCTACAATGAGCAGTTCTTC.

The chain combines TRBV4-2 with TRBJ1-6; 10 positions agree with TRBD1. V trimming: 4 bases; J trimming: 5 bases; junction bases outside the gene matches: 2. The CDR3 consists of 15 residues. Germline CDR1 LGHNA, CDR2 YNFKEQ. CDR3 sequence (DNA): TGTGCCAGCAGCCGGGGGACAGGGGATAATTCACCCCTCCACTTT. Translating it yields CASSRGTGDNSPLHF.

This clone appeared a single time. The chain couples TRBV5-4 to TRBJ2-7, with 9 nucleotides matching TRBD1. CDR1 is SGHNT and CDR2 is YYREEE in the germline V gene (reference sequence). The CDR3 loop spans 13 amino acids. Trimming at V came to 4 bases and at J to 3 bases, leaving 2 bases not matched to a gene. The CDR3 region has the DNA TGTGCCAGCAGCGGGACAGGGTACTACGAGCAGTACTTC. Translated, it gives CASSGTGYYEQYF.

The chain uses TRBV9 and TRBJ2-1; TRBD1 matches at 8 bases. Germline V gives CDR1 SGDLS, CDR2 YYNGEE. Trimming at V came to 3 bases and at J to 4 bases, leaving 6 bases not matched to a gene. The CDR3 has 15 amino acids. CDR3 in amino acids: CASSGQGASYNEQFF. The CDR3 region has the DNA TGTGCCAGCAGCGGCCAGGGGGCTTCTTACAATGAGCAGTTCTTC.

The V gene is TRBV5-3, the J gene TRBJ1-5; D uncertain. Being an ORF, TRBV5-3 has a function that is uncertain. V lost 4 bases and J lost 0, with 20 bases in between. This CDR3 is built from 18 residues. The CDR3 reads CARSREGARYYSNQPQHF. The CDR3 bases are TGTGCCAGAAGCAGGGAGGGCGCCAGATATTATAGCAATCAGCCCCAGCATTTT.

The V and J genes are TRBV19 and TRBJ2-7; D is possibly TRBD1 (6 bases). The V gene lost 5 bases and the J gene lost 2 bases, with 13 bases spanning the gap. The CDR3 runs to 14 residues. Germline CDR1 is LNHDA and CDR2 is SQIVND (reference sequence). The CDR3 nucleotides read TGTGCCAGTAGTCGGCAGGGGATCCCCTACGAGCAGTACTTC. Translation: CASSRQGIPYEQYF.

The CDR3 region has the DNA TGTGCCACACACGAGGCCCGCACGAATACGCAGTATTTT. Translated, it gives CATHEARTNTQYF. This sequence joins TRBV24-1 and TRBJ2-3; D unresolved. The CDR3 runs to 13 residues. Germline loops: CDR1 KGHDR, CDR2 SFDVKD. The V gene lost 10 bases and the J gene lost 7 bases, with 17 bases spanning the gap.

J is TRBJ1-1 and V is TRBV10-3; 8 bases agree with TRBD1. The CDR3 is 18 residues long. V lost 0 bases and J lost 3; bases outside the gene matches: 12. The germline V gene encodes CDR1 ENHRY and CDR2 SYGVKD. In DNA, the CDR3 is TGTGCCATCAGTGAGTCCGGGGCAGGGGGCTCCTGGGACACTGAAGCTTTCTTT. Translating it yields CAISESGAGGSWDTEAFF.

The V gene is TRBV28, the J gene TRBJ1-3; the D is unclear. Germline assignment: CDR1 MDHEN and CDR2 SYDVKM. V was cut by 2 bases and J by 0 bases, with 8 bases left in between. The CDR3 has 15 amino acids. The CDR3 here is CASSLRHHSGNTIYF. For the CDR3, the DNA is TGTGCCAGCAGTTTACGACACCACTCTGGAAACACCATATATTTT. The variable domain in full, completed from reference TRBV28 and TRBJ1-3, reads DVKVTQSSRYLVKRTGEKVFLECVQDMDHENMFWYRQDPGLGLRLIYFSYDVKMKEKGDIPEGYSVSREKKERFSLILESASTNQTSMYLCASSLRHHSGNTIYFGEGSWLTVV.

This clone was observed a single time. This sequence joins TRBV7-2 and TRBJ2-4, with 7 bases lining up with TRBD1. Germline V CDR1 and CDR2: SGHTA, FQGNSA. V shed 5 bases and J 7 bases; nucleotides not matched to a gene: 11. This CDR3 spans 15 amino acids. The CDR3 reads CASSLQPDRINIQYF. The CDR3, as DNA: TGTGCCAGCAGCCTACAACCGGACAGGATTAACATTCAGTACTTC. The full variable domain, with the rest looked up from reference TRBV7-2 and TRBJ2-4, is GAGVSQSPSNKVTEKGKDVELRCDPISGHTALYWYRQSLGQGLEFLIYFQGNSAPDKSGLPSDRFSAERTGGSVSTLTIQRTQQEDSAVYLCASSLQPDRINIQYFGAGTRLSVL.

The chain recombines TRBV20-1 with TRBJ2-1; D possibly corresponds to TRBD2 (6 bases). The CDR3 consists of 15 residues. CDR1 and CDR2 (germline): DFQATT, SNEGSKA (reference sequence). V was shortened by 3 bases and J by 6 bases, with 18 bases between the two germline ends. CDR3 DNA: TGCAGTGCTAGTGATGCGGCGCGGGGTACCAATGAGCAGTTCTTC. Translating gives CSASDAARGTNEQFF.

J is TRBJ2-6 and V is TRBV10-3; 7 nucleotides match TRBD1. Germline trimming cut 6 bases from V and 2 bases from J; bases unmatched to any gene: 1. Germline loops: CDR1 ENHRY, CDR2 SYGVKD. The CDR3 extends over 14 amino acids. CDR3 loop: CAISGTAGANVLTF. In DNA form, the CDR3 reads TGTGCCATCAGCGGGACAGCTGGGGCCAACGTCCTGACTTTC.

This clone was observed a single time. The V and J genes are TRBV11-3 and TRBJ1-4; tentative D call: TRBD1 (5 bases). The V gene lost 1 base and the J gene lost 7 bases, with 10 bases spanning the gap. This CDR3 contains 14 residues. The germline gives CDR1 SGHNT, CDR2 YENEEA. The CDR3 is CASSLGGGGEKLFF. CDR3 DNA sequence: TGTGCCAGCAGCTTAGGCGGGGGAGGTGAAAAACTGTTTTTT.

CDR3 protein: CATSDSRDGSQPQHF. Here the CDR3 DNA reads TGTGCCACCAGTGATTCCCGGGACGGGAGTCAGCCCCAGCATTTT. The V call is TRBV24-1, the J call TRBJ1-5; tentative D call: TRBD1 (5 bases). Per germline, CDR1 KGHDR and CDR2 SFDVKD. This CDR3 is built from 15 residues. Between the trimmed V and J ends, which lost 2 bases and 6 bases, there was a span of 13 bases.

The V gene is TRBV2, the J gene TRBJ2-1; D perhaps matches TRBD2 (6 bases). The CDR3 has 15 amino acids. V lost 6 bases to trimming and J lost 1 base, with 13 bases between them. Germline values: CDR1 SNHLY, CDR2 FYNNEI. This CDR3 is CASSLRAGSYNEQFF. DNA for the CDR3: TGTGCCAGCAGCCTCCGGGCGGGATCCTACAATGAGCAGTTCTTC.

DNA of the CDR3: TGTGCCAGTAGCTATAGAAGGACAGTTCCCTACAATGAGCAGTTCTTC. This encodes CASSYRRTVPYNEQFF. The genes are TRBV19 and TRBJ2-1; weak D call: TRBD1 (6 bases). V was cut by 6 bases and J by 2 bases, with 17 bases left in between. Germline V lookup: CDR1 LNHDA, CDR2 SQIVND (reference sequence). This CDR3 comprises 16 residues.

The rearrangement joins TRBV2 to TRBJ1-3, with TRBD1 as a possible D gene (6 bases). The CDR3 sequence is 18 residues long. Germline V lookup: CDR1 SNHLY, CDR2 FYNNEI. V lost 4 bases and J lost 0, with 19 bases in between. CDR3 sequence (DNA): TGTGCCAGCAGTGGGCCCTCCGGGACACTTCGCTCTGGAAACACCATATATTTT. Its translation: CASSGPSGTLRSGNTIYF.

This rearrangement joins TRBV3-1 (or the pseudogene TRBV3-2) to TRBJ2-3; 14 positions match TRBD2. From germline, CDR1 is LGHDT and CDR2 YNNKEL (reference sequence). This CDR3 is built from 17 residues. V lost 4 bases, J lost 3 bases, and 6 bases stayed unmatched. The CDR3 sequence is CASSRRLAGGLTDTQYF. The CDR3 coding sequence is TGTGCCAGCAGCCGGCGACTAGCGGGGGGGCTAACAGATACGCAGTATTTT.

The chain employs TRBV23-1 and TRBJ1-6; 9 nucleotides line up with TRBD1. TRBV23-1 is an open reading frame whose function is uncertain. With 2 bases clipped from V and 10 bases from J, the junction kept 6 bases outside the gene matches. This CDR3 spans 15 amino acids. The CDR3 loop is CASSQAGTGCSPLHF. CDR3 coding DNA: TGCGCCAGCAGTCAAGCCGGGACAGGGTGCTCACCCCTCCACTTT.